This T cell receptor beta chain was retrieved from a study of blood T cells in healthy people across ages. The CDR3 is 13 amino acids. After removal of 5 bases from V and 2 bases from J, the junction contained 5 bases not matched to a gene. Per the germline V gene, CDR1 is DFQATT and CDR2 is SNEGSKA (reference sequence). The authors ran a second PCR of roughly 6 to 11 cycles using a sample-barcoded 5' primer and a J-beta primer mix. Through a template-switch adaptor with 12 random nucleotides, each cDNA molecule received a tag. A single record per CDR3 protein comes from TCRdb applying MiXCR to the 5' RACE reads. This sample has more than 1.4 million distinct CDR3 sequences, with 42% found just once. Comment on this clonotype: No antigen is known for it.

Findings of the study overall: Observed TCR beta diversity per million T cells went down as age went up. This fall followed a roughly linear course with age.

The sequenced sample consisted of blood. The sequence was collected from a woman under 30 in good health. V and J are TRBV20-1 and TRBJ1-1; the match to TRBD1 covers 7 bases. The CDR3 sequence: CSAEDRANTEAFF. CDR3 bases: TGCAGTGCTGAAGACAGGGCTAACACTGAAGCTTTCTTT.